The entry below describes one T cell receptor (beta chain). Its matching antigen is unknown. These data originate in a study of cytomegalovirus exposure and HLA in healthy donors. The study's findings and limits: Association of a missense DCLRE1C variant with TCR beta V- and J-gene trimming was reported in a later analysis. When a later analysis was performed, an Asian-associated ancestry cluster reportedly had fewer N-insertions than the roughly 630-donor mean. As confirmed in vitro, a few CMV-associated chains were specific for CMV antigens.

A multiplex PCR was run with 60 Vbeta primers and 13 Jbeta primers. This table comes from immunoSEQ multiplex PCR, and its TCRdb copy is limited to in-frame clones, with some not included. The sample lists about 120,000 clones; about 72% were seen once. The CDR3 length is 18 residues. Input material: PBMCs. The chain recombines TRBV21-1 with TRBJ2-1; TRBD2 is the table's D call and was not checked against the DNA. TRBV21-1 has pseudogene status. This TCR was sampled from a man aged 50 or older in good health and CMV-seropositive. In nucleotides, the CDR3 is TGTGCCAGCAGCACCCCCGGGGGGTTGCGGAACCTCTACAATGAGCAGTTCTTC. Translation: CASSTPGGLRNLYNEQFF.